The clone carrying this T cell receptor beta chain was found a few times. Its antigen is as yet unknown. CDR3-region Arm-PCR and iRepertoire HTBI primers produced the TCR beta libraries. Via MiXCR, TCRdb re-called the multiplex PCR reads, giving one row per CDR3 protein. The repertoire consists of approximately 400,000 distinct CDR3 sequences, with around 14% occurring once and the leading ten covering approximately 15%. These data originate in a study of regulatory T cells in long-lasting Graves disease. Overall study findings and caveats: Possibly, too few samples lowered accuracy.

With 0 bases clipped from V and 3 bases from J, the junction kept 7 bases outside the gene matches. The V gene's germline CDR1 is LGHDT and CDR2 YNNKEL (reference sequence). This CDR3 comprises 17 residues. Stated time point: newly diagnosed GD, antithyroid drugs for less than 3 months. Following extraction of RNA from PBMCs, that RNA was used to make the TCR library. This sample also appeared in a second study, on T cells in Graves' hyperthyroidism and ophthalmopathy. That work adds: A set of HTBI primers served as the primers for a first-round RT-PCR of the TCR CDR3. Ophthalmopathy onset followed model prediction by a median approximately six months.

The receptor comes from a woman aged 25 to 39 with Graves disease. The rearrangement uses TRBV3-1 and TRBJ2-3, with 9 bases that match TRBD2. The sample consisted of peripheral blood mononuclear cells (PBMCs), taken at new diagnosis, from a patient treated with antithyroid drugs. CDR3 loop: CASSQDTSGWGTDTQYF. Written as DNA, the CDR3 is TGTGCCAGCAGCCAAGATACTAGCGGGTGGGGGACAGATACGCAGTATTTT.